This TCR beta chain was profiled in a study of blood T cell repertoires in COVID-19 (dated by TCRdb to the early 2020s). In the study overall: Samples from collaborators originated in the United States, Italy and Spain and spanned both the acute and convalescent phases of COVID-19. A freely available public database, intended as a resource for researchers studying the immune response to SARS-CoV-2, is where the repertoires were released. The samples were drawn from two sources: the first 160 participants of the ongoing ImmuneRACE study, and fewer than 1,500 subjects contributed by 6 global collaborators. The material from the prospective study consisted of cDNA or gDNA derived from T cells, B-cell-depleted T cells, or PBMCs. The sample metadata nearly always contained a de-identified subject ID, COVID-19 status, age in years and sex. Where available, HLA class I and class II types were taken from metadata supplied by the sample provider and were not determined by assay-based typing. Deeply sampled blood TCRbeta repertoires from subjects exposed to, actively infected with, or recovered from COVID-19 were included in the dataset. Broader findings and caveats from the paper: How much clinical and demographic metadata was included differed by source and by participant, and the metadata was provided uncurated.

Samples from volunteer blood donors who had recovered from COVID-19 were contributed by a second Seattle source. The collaborating institutions used their own protocols to collect whole blood in K2EDTA tubes. For TCRbeta analysis, collaborators shipped samples in one of three forms: frozen whole blood, isolated PBMCs, or DNA extracted from either of those sample types. The immunoSEQ Assay, a bias-controlled multiplex PCR, was used to amplify TCRbeta CDR3 regions from genomic DNA. The original pipeline was this. Nucleated cell counts per sample were estimated from amplification of reference gene primers within the assay. To quantify the absolute abundance of each unique TCRbeta CDR3 rearrangement, sequence reads were collapsed and filtered. For each sample, productive Simpson clonality was calculated as the square root of Simpson's diversity index over productive rearrangements. Drawn from immuneACCESS, this table holds only the in-frame rearrangements with V and J called that TCRdb kept. Clones are partly lost; checked studies trace under half to an unresolved V gene and leave the rest unexplained. The V and J calls and clone size were taken over from that table, and D and trimming were inferred from the DNA. This sample has about 180,000 clones in its table, and roughly nine tenths of those were observed once. 1.9% of the sample belongs to the ten largest clones.

Details on this clone: What this receptor recognizes is not known. No quality values exist for individual bases; no much larger clone is one base distant.

Trimming removed 1 base from V and 4 bases from J; the gene matches leave 6 bases unexplained. The CDR3 holds 16 amino acids from the cysteine to the phenylalanine. Only the CDR3 portion is preserved as DNA: 48 bases, with reading frame beginning at the first base. The germline V gene encodes CDR1 SGHTA and CDR2 FQGTGA. This receptor was identified in a man aged 18-30 years who had recovered from COVID-19. This sequence uses TRBV7-3 and TRBJ2-3; 9 of the junction bases match TRBD2. Sequencing input: peripheral blood. CDR3 reads: CASSLIAGVNSDTQYF. The DNA sequence is as follows: TGTGCCAGCAGCTTAATAGCGGGAGTTAATTCAGATACGCAGTATTTT.